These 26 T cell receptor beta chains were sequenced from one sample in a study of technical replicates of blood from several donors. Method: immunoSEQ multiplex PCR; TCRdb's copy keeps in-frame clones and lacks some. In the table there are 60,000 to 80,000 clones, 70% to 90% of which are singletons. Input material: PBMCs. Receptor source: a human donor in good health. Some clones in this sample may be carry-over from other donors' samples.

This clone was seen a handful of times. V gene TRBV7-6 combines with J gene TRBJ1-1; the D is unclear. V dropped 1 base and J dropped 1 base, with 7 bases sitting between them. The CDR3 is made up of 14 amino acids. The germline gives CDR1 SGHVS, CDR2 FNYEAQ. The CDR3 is CASSLVTGNTEAFF. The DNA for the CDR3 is TGTGCCAGCAGCTTAGTGACGGGGAACACTGAAGCTTTCTTT. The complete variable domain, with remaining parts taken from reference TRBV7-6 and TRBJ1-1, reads GAGVSQSPRYKVTKRGQDVALRCDPISGHVSLYWYRQALGQGPEFLTYFNYEAQQDKSGLPNDRFSAERPEGSISTLTIQRTEQRDSAMYRCASSLVTGNTEAFFGQGTRLTVV.

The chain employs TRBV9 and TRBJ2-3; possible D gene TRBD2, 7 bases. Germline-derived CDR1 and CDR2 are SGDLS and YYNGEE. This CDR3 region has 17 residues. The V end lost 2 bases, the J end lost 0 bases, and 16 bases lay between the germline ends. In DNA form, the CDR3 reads TGTGCCAGCAGCGTGGAGGGGGGGCCTTATAGCACAGATACGCAGTATTTT. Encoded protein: CASSVEGGPYSTDTQYF.

This CDR3 is CASSLDRGGEKLFF. The DNA for the CDR3 is TGTGCCAGCAGCTTAGACAGGGGAGGTGAAAAACTGTTTTTT. This chain uses TRBV7-2 with TRBJ1-4; 7 nucleotides line up with TRBD1. Germline assignment: CDR1 SGHTA and CDR2 FQGNSA. After removal of 1 base from V and 7 bases from J, the junction contained 3 bases not matched to a gene. CDR3 length: 14 amino acids.

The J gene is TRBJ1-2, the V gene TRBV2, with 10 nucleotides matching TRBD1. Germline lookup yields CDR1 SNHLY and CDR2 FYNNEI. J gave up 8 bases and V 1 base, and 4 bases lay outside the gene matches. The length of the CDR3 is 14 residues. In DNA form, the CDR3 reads TGTGCCAGCAGTGAAGGGACAGGGGGTAGGGGCTACACCTTC. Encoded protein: CASSEGTGGRGYTF. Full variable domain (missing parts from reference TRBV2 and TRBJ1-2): EPEVTQTPSHQVTQMGQEVILRCVPISNHLYFYWYRQILGQKVEFLVSFYNNEISEKSEIFDDQFSVERPDGSNFTLKIRSTKLEDSAMYFCASSEGTGGRGYTFGSGTRLTVV.

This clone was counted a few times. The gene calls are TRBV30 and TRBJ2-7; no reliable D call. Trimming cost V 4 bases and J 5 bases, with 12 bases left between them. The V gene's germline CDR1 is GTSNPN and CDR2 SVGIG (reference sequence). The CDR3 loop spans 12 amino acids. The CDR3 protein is CAWTELSDEQYF. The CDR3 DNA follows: TGTGCCTGGACAGAACTGAGCGACGAGCAGTACTTC.

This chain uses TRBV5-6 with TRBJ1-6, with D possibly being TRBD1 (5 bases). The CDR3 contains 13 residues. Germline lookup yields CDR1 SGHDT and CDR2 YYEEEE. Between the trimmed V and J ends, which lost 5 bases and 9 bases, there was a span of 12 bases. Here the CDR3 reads CASSRRGSSPLHF. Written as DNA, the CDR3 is TGTGCCAGCAGTCGTCGGGGGAGTTCACCCCTCCACTTT. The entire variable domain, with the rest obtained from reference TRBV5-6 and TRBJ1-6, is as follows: DAGVTQSPTHLIKTRGQQVTLRCSPKSGHDTVSWYQQALGQGPQFIFQYYEEEERQRGNFPDRFSGHQFPNYSSELNVNALLLGDSALYLCASSRRGSSPLHFGNGTRLTVT.

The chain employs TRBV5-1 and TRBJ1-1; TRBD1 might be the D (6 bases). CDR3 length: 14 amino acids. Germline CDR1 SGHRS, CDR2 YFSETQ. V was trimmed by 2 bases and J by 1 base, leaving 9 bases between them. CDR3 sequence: CASSLQGWNTEAFF. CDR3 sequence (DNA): TGCGCCAGCAGCTTACAGGGTTGGAACACTGAAGCTTTCTTT. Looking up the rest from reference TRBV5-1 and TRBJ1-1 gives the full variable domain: KAGVTQTPRYLIKTRGQQVTLSCSPISGHRSVSWYQQTPGQGLQFLFEYFSETQRNKGNFPGRFSGRQFSNSRSEMNVSTLELGDSALYLCASSLQGWNTEAFFGQGTRLTVV.

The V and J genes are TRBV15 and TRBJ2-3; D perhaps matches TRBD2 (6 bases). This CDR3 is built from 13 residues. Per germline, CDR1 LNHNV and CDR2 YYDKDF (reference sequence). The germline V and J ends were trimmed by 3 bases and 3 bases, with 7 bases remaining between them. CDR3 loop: CATSRAGTDTQYF. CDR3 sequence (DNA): TGTGCCACCAGCAGGGCGGGGACAGATACGCAGTATTTT.

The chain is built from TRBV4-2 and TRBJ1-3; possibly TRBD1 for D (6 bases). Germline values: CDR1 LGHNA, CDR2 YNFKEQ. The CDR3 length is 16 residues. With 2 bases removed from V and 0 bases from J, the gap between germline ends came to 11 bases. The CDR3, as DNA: TGTGCCAGCAGCCAATTACAGGGATTCTCTGGAAACACCATATATTTT. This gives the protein CASSQLQGFSGNTIYF.

CDR3 amino acids: CSLLDSYYEQYF. The CDR3, as DNA: TGCAGCCTTCTAGACAGTTACTACGAGCAGTACTTC. J is TRBJ2-7 and V is TRBV29-1; TRBD1 is a possible D gene (5 bases). This CDR3 has 12 residues. Germline V gene data show CDR1 as SQVTM and CDR2 as ANQGSEA. Between the trimmed V and J ends, which lost 8 bases and 3 bases, there was a span of 14 bases.

CDR3 in DNA: TGTGCCAGCAGCCAGGGGACAGGGTACACTGAAGCTTTCTTT. This encodes CASSQGTGYTEAFF. This chain links TRBV4-2 with TRBJ1-1, with 9 bases matching TRBD1. The J segment lost 3 bases and the V segment lost 3 bases, leaving 2 bases of the junction unmatched. Per germline, CDR1 LGHNA and CDR2 YNFKEQ. This CDR3 has 14 amino acids.

For the CDR3, the DNA is TGTGCCAGCAGCTTGGCCAATGGCTTTAGCAATCAGCCCCAGCATTTT. This encodes CASSLANGFSNQPQHF. The V and J genes are TRBV5-6 and TRBJ1-5; no definite D call. The germline V gene has CDR1 SGHDT and CDR2 YYEEEE. The CDR3 length is 16 residues. V lost 0 bases and J lost 0, with 10 bases in between.

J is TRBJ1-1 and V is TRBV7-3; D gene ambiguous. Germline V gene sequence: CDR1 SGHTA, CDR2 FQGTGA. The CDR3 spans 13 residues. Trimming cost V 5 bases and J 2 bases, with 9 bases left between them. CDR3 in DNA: TGTGCCAGCAGCGCCGGGTCAAACACTGAAGCTTTCTTT. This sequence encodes CASSAGSNTEAFF.

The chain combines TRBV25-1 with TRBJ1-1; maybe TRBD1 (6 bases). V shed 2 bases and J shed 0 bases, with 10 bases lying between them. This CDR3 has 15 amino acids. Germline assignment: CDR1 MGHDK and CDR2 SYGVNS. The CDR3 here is CASSEDRPLNTEAFF. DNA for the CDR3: TGTGCCAGCAGTGAAGACAGGCCGTTGAACACTGAAGCTTTCTTT.

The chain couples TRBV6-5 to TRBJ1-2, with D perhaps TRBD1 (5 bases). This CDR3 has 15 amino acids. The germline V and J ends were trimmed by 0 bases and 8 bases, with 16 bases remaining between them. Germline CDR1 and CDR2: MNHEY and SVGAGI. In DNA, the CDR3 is TGTGCCAGCAGTTACTCGTTTCAAGGGGCAAGAGGCTACACCTTC. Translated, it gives CASSYSFQGARGYTF.

The CDR3 coding sequence is TGTGCCAGTAGCCCCCGAACAGGAGATGAGCAGTTCTTC. Translated: CASSPRTGDEQFF. The rearrangement links TRBV19 to TRBJ2-1; D perhaps matches TRBD1 (5 bases). The ends were cut back, 6 bases at V and 8 bases at J, with 14 bases in the middle. The length of the CDR3 is 13 residues. Germline assignment: CDR1 LNHDA and CDR2 SQIVND (reference sequence).

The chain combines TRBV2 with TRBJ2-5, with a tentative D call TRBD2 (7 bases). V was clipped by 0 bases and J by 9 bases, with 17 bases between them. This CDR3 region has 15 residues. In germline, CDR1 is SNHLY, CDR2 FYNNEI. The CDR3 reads CASSEARGPSGSQYF. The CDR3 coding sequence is TGTGCCAGCAGTGAAGCGCGGGGGCCCAGCGGGTCCCAGTACTTC. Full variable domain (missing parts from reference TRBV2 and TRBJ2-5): EPEVTQTPSHQVTQMGQEVILRCVPISNHLYFYWYRQILGQKVEFLVSFYNNEISEKSEIFDDQFSVERPDGSNFTLKIRSTKLEDSAMYFCASSEARGPSGSQYFGPGTRLLVL.

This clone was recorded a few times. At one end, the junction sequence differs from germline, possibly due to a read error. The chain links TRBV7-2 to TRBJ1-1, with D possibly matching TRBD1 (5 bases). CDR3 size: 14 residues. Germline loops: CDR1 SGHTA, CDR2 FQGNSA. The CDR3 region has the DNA TGTGCCAGCAGTTTAGATTCGGGGGGTGGCGGAGCTTTCTTT. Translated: CASSLDSGGGGAFF.

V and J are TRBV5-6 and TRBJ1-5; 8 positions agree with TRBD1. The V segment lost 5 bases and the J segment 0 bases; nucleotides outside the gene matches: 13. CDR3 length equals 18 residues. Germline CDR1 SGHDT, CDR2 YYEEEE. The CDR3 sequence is CASSRWQGQEYSNQPQHF. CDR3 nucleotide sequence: TGTGCCAGCAGTCGTTGGCAGGGACAGGAGTATAGCAATCAGCCCCAGCATTTT.

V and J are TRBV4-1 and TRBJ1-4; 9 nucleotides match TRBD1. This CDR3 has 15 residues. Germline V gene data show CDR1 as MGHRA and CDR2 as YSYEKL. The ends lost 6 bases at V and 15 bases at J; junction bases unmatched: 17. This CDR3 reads CASSPTPEDRGDVFF. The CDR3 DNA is TGCGCCAGCAGTCCCACGCCTGAGGACAGGGGAGATGTGTTTTTT.

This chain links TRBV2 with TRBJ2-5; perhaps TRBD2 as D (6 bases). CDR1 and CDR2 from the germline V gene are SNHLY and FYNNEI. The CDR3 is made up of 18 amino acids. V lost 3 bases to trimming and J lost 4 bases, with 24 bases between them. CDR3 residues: CASSDETREFWVRETQYF. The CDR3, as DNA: TGTGCCAGCAGTGATGAGACACGGGAGTTCTGGGTTCGAGAGACCCAGTACTTC.

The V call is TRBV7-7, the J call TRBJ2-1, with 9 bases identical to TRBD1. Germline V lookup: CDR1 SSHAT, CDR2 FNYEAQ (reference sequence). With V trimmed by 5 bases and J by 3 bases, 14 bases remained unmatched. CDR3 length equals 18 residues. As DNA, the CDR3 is TGTGCCAGCAGCCGAAACCCCCCAGGGACAGGGAGCTACAATGAGCAGTTCTTC. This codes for CASSRNPPGTGSYNEQFF. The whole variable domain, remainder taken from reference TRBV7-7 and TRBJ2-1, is GAGVSQSPRYKVTKRGQDVTLRCDPISSHATLYWYQQALGQGPEFLTYFNYEAQPDKSGLPSDRFSAERPEGSISTLTIQRTEQRDSAMYRCASSRNPPGTGSYNEQFFGPGTRLTVL.

The CDR3: CAISESYETGGNEQFF. The DNA for the CDR3 is TGTGCCATCAGTGAGTCATATGAGACAGGAGGAAATGAGCAGTTCTTC. V and J are TRBV10-3 and TRBJ2-1, with D possibly TRBD1 on 6 matching bases. CDR3 length: 16 amino acids. In germline, CDR1 is ENHRY, CDR2 SYGVKD. V was pared by 0 bases and J by 7 bases, with 16 bases between.

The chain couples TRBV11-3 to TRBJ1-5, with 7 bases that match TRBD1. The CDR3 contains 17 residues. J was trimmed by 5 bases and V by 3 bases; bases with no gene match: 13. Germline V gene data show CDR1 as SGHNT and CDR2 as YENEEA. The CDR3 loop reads CASSLLTGIGAHQPQHF. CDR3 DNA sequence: TGTGCCAGCAGCTTGCTGACAGGGATCGGAGCTCATCAGCCCCAGCATTTT.

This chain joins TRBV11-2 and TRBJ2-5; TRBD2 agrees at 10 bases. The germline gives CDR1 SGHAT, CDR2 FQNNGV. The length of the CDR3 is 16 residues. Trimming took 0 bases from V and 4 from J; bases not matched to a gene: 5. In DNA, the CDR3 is TGTGCCAGCAGCTTAGATATAGCGGGAGGCGCAGAGACCCAGTACTTC. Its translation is CASSLDIAGGAETQYF.

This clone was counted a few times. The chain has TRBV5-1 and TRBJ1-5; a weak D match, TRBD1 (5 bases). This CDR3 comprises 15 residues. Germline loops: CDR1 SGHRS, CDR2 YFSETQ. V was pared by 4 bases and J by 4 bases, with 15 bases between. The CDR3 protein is CASSASTDPNQPQHF. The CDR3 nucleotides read TGCGCCAGCAGCGCCTCGACAGACCCTAATCAGCCCCAGCATTTT.